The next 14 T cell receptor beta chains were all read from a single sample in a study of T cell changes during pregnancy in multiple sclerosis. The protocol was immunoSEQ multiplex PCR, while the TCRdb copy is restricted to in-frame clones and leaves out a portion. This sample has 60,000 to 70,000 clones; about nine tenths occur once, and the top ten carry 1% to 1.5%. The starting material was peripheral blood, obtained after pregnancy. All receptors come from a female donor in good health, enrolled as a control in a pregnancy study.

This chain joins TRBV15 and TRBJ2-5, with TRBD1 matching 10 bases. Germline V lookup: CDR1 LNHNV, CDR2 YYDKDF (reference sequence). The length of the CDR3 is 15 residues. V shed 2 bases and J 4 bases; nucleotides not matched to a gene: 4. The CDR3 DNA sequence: TGTGCCACCAGCAGACCCGACAGGGGGCGAGAGACCCAGTACTTC. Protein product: CATSRPDRGRETQYF.

In nucleotides, the CDR3 is TGTGCCAGCAGCTTAGTACGGGATCAAGCCTACGAGCAGTACTTC. Residues: CASSLVRDQAYEQYF. This chain links TRBV5-4 with TRBJ2-7; D might be TRBD2 (5 bases). V lost 2 bases and J 2 bases, leaving 14 bases between the germline ends. From germline, CDR1 is SGHNT and CDR2 YYREEE (reference sequence). This CDR3 is 15 amino acids long.

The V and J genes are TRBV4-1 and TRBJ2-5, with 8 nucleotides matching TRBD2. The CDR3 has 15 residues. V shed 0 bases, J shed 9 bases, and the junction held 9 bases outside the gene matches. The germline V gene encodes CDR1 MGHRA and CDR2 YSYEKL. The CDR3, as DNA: TGCGCCAGCAGCCAAGAGTTAGCGGGGCCCTTGGCCCAGTACTTC. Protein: CASSQELAGPLAQYF.

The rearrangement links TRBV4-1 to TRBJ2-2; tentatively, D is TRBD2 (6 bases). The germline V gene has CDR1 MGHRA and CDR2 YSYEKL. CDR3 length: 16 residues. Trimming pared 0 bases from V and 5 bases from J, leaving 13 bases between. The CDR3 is CASSQDKTSNTGELFF. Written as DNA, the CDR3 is TGCGCCAGCAGCCAAGATAAGACTAGTAATACCGGGGAGCTGTTTTTT.

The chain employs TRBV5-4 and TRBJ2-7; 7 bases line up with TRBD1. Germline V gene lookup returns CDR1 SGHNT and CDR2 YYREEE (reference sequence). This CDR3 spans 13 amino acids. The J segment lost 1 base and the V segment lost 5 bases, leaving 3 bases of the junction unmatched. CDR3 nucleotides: TGTGCCAGCAGTTTACAGGGGTCCTACGAGCAGTACTTC. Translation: CASSLQGSYEQYF.

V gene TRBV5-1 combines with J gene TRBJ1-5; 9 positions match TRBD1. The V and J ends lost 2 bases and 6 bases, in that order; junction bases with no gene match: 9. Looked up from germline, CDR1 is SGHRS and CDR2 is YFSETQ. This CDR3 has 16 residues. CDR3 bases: TGCGCCAGCAGCTTTCCCCCGGGACAGGGAAGTCAGCCCCAGCATTTT. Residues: CASSFPPGQGSQPQHF.

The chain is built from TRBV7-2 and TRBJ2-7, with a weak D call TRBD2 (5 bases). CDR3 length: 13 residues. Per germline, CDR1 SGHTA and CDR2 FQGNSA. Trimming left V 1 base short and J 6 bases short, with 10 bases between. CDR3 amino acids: CASSLERLREQYF. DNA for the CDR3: TGTGCCAGCAGCTTAGAGCGGTTGCGCGAGCAGTACTTC.

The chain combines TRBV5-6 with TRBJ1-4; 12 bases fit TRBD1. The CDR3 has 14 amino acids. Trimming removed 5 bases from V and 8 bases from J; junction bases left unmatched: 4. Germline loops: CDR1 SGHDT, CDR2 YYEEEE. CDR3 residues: CASRGQGASEKLFF. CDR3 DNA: TGTGCCAGCAGGGGACAGGGGGCTTCCGAAAAACTGTTTTTT.

CDR3 coding DNA: TGTGCCAGCAGCTCCCAGGGGGTTTGGGTAGAGACCCAGTACTTC. Translation gives CASSSQGVWVETQYF. This chain joins TRBV11-2 and TRBJ2-5; 7 bases line up with TRBD1. Per the germline V gene, CDR1 is SGHAT and CDR2 is FQNNGV. V lost 4 bases and J lost 4; bases outside the gene matches: 9. The CDR3 loop spans 15 amino acids.

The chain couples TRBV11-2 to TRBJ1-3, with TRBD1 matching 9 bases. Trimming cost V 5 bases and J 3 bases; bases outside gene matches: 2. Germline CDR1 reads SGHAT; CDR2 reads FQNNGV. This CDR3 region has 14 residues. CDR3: CASSMTGGGNTIYF. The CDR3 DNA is TGTGCCAGCAGCATGACAGGGGGTGGAAACACCATATATTTT.

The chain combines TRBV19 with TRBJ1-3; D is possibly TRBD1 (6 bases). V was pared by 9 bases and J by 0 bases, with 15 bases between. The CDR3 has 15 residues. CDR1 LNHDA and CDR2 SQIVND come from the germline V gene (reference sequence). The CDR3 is CASFRGFTSGNTIYF. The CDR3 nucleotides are TGTGCCAGCTTCAGGGGATTCACCTCTGGAAACACCATATATTTT.

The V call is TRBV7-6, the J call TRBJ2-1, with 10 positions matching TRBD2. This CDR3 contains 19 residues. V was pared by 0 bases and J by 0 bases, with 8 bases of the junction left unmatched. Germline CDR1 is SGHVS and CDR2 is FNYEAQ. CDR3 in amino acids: CASSLAGLARDRSYNEQFF. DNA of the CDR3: TGTGCCAGCAGCTTAGCGGGACTAGCGAGAGATCGCTCCTACAATGAGCAGTTCTTC.

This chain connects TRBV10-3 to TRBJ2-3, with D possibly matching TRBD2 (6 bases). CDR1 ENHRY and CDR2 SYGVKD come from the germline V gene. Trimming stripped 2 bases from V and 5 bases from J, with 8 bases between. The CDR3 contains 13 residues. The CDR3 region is CAISERGGDTQYF. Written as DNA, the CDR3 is TGTGCCATCAGTGAGAGGGGAGGAGATACGCAGTATTTT.

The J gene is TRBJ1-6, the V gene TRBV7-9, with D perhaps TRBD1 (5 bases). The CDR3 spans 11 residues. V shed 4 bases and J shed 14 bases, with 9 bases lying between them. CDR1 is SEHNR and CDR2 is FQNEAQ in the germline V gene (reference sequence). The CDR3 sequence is CASSWGGTLHF. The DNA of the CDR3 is TGTGCCAGCAGCTGGGGGGGGACCCTCCACTTT.